These T cell receptor beta chains were read from a single sample in a study of naive and memory T cell subsets. TCRdb processed the UMI-ligation and nested PCR reads anew with MiXCR; each CDR3 protein has one entry. This table has under 150,000 distinct CDR3 sequences, approximately 20% appearing once. Source material: naive CD8+ T cells from blood. Receptor source: a human donor in good health. Each CDR3 is given with its conserved first and last residue. A D gene is named only where the DNA matches it firmly. Where a row states a size, it is once, few, many or the class of an expanded clone; other rows omit it.

D: .
V: TRBV6-5
length: 12
size: few
J: TRBJ2-7
DNA: TGTGCCAGCAGCCCAGCAGTCGGGGAGCAGTACTTC
CDR3: CASSPAVGEQYF

D: .
V: TRBV28
length: 14
size: .
J: TRBJ2-7
DNA: TGTGCCAGCAGTTGGGTGGGCCAGGAGTACGAGCAGTACTTC
CDR3: CASSWVGQEYEQYF

D: .
V: TRBV27
length: 13
size: few
J: TRBJ1-1
DNA: TGTGCCAGCAGTGGCGACCTCGAGGTTGAAGCTTTCTTT
CDR3: CASSGDLEVEAFF

D: TRBD2
V: TRBV5-1
length: 16
size: .
J: TRBJ2-1
DNA: TGCGCCAGCAGCACCCCGGGACTAGCGGGAGCTTTTGAGCAGTTCTTC
CDR3: CASSTPGLAGAFEQFF

D: .
V: TRBV20-1
length: 14
size: many
J: TRBJ2-7
DNA: TGCAGTGCTAGAGATCGGGTGGTGAGGTACGAGCAGTACTTC
CDR3: CSARDRVVRYEQYF

D: .
V: TRBV29-1
length: 16
size: .
J: TRBJ2-3
DNA: TGCAGCGTTGAAGATCCGGCTGACGCCCCTAGGGATACGCAGTATTTT
CDR3: CSVEDPADAPRDTQYF

D: .
V: TRBV7-9
length: 13
size: few
J: TRBJ2-1
DNA: TGTGCCAGCAGACACCCAGGGGACAATGAGCAGTTCTTC
CDR3: CASRHPGDNEQFF

D: .
V: TRBV7-9
length: 13
size: .
J: TRBJ2-3
DNA: TGTGCCAGCAGCGCCCCCATCACAGATACGCAGTATTTT
CDR3: CASSAPITDTQYF

D: .
V: TRBV25-1
length: 12
size: .
J: TRBJ1-2
DNA: TGTGCCAGCAGTGAATATTTCAATGGCTACACCTTC
CDR3: CASSEYFNGYTF

D: .
V: TRBV7-9
length: 13
size: few
J: TRBJ2-7
DNA: TGTGCCAGCAGGGCCGCCCTCTCGAACGAGCAGTACTTC
CDR3: CASRAALSNEQYF

D: .
V: TRBV6-5
length: 12
size: .
J: TRBJ2-2
DNA: TGTGCCAGCAGACCCAACACCGGGGAGCTGTTTTTT
CDR3: CASRPNTGELFF

D: .
V: TRBV9
length: 14
size: .
J: TRBJ2-5
DNA: TGTGCCAGCAGCCCATTTCAGCGACAGGAGACCCAGTACTTC
CDR3: CASSPFQRQETQYF

D: TRBD2
V: TRBV7-6
length: 15
size: few
J: TRBJ2-1
DNA: TGTGCCAGCAGCTTAGTCGGCGGGAGGGCCAATGAGCAGTTCTTC
CDR3: CASSLVGGRANEQFF

D: TRBD1
V: TRBV15
length: 15
size: few
J: TRBJ2-2
DNA: TGTGCCACCAGCAGTGCAGACAGGGAGACCGGGGAGCTGTTTTTT
CDR3: CATSSADRETGELFF

D: TRBD1
V: TRBV24-1
length: 13
size: few
J: TRBJ1-2
DNA: TGTGCCACCAGTGAATACAGGGGTTATGGCTACACCTTC
CDR3: CATSEYRGYGYTF

D: .
V: TRBV29-1
length: 15
size: .
J: TRBJ2-7
DNA: TGCAGCGCTCAACCCCTTACAGGGTCGGGCTACGAGCAGTACTTC
CDR3: CSAQPLTGSGYEQYF

D: .
V: TRBV12-3/TRBV12-4
length: 13
size: few
J: TRBJ2-5
DNA: TGTGCCAGCACCGCCCAAGCTCAGGAGACCCAGTACTTC
CDR3: CASTAQAQETQYF

D: .
V: TRBV20-1
length: 13
size: few
J: TRBJ1-1
DNA: TGCAGTGCTACGGTTTACGGGGAGTCTGAAGCTTTCTTT
CDR3: CSATVYGESEAFF

D: .
V: TRBV6-2/TRBV6-3
length: 11
size: many
J: TRBJ2-7
DNA: TGTGCCAGCAGTTGGGGTTACGAGCAGTACTTC
CDR3: CASSWGYEQYF

D: .
V: TRBV15
length: 14
size: .
J: TRBJ1-1
DNA: TGTGCCACCAGCGAGGACAACATGAACACTGAAGCTTTCTTT
CDR3: CATSEDNMNTEAFF

D: TRBD2
V: TRBV20-1
length: 17
size: .
J: TRBJ2-3
DNA: TGCAGTGCTGATGGACTAGCGGGAGGGCCATTGACAGATACGCAGTATTTT
CDR3: CSADGLAGGPLTDTQYF

D: .
V: TRBV7-9
length: 16
size: .
J: TRBJ2-7
DNA: TGTGCCAGCAGCTCGACATCGGGACTCCTCTCCTACGAGCAGTACTTC
CDR3: CASSSTSGLLSYEQYF

D: .
V: TRBV7-2
length: 13
size: .
J: TRBJ2-2
DNA: TGTGCCAGCAGCTTAGATGACACCGGGGAGCTGTTTTTT
CDR3: CASSLDDTGELFF

D: TRBD1
V: TRBV28
length: 14
size: few
J: TRBJ2-7
DNA: TGTGCCAGCAGTTGGACAGGGGGATCCTACGAGCAGTACTTC
CDR3: CASSWTGGSYEQYF

D: .
V: TRBV12-3/TRBV12-4
length: 16
size: few
J: TRBJ1-5
DNA: TGTGCCAGCAGTTCCCCCTCTGGGCAGATAAATCAGCCCCAGCATTTT
CDR3: CASSSPSGQINQPQHF

D: .
V: TRBV28
length: 13
size: .
J: TRBJ1-1
DNA: TGTGCCAGCAGTCCGACAGATAACACTGAAGCTTTCTTT
CDR3: CASSPTDNTEAFF

D: .
V: TRBV28
length: 15
size: few
J: TRBJ1-5
DNA: TGTGCCAGCAGTACCCTCGAGGGGAGCAATCAGCCCCAGCATTTT
CDR3: CASSTLEGSNQPQHF

D: TRBD1
V: TRBV19
length: 18
size: few
J: TRBJ2-2
DNA: TGTGCCAGTAGTATAGTTAGTACCGGGACAGGGTACACCGGGGAGCTGTTTTTT
CDR3: CASSIVSTGTGYTGELFF

D: .
V: TRBV7-8
length: 16
size: .
J: TRBJ2-2
DNA: TGTGCCAGCAGCTTAGTGGAGGACTTCTTCCAGGGGGAGCTGTTTTTT
CDR3: CASSLVEDFFQGELFF

D: .
V: TRBV6-2/TRBV6-3
length: 14
size: .
J: TRBJ1-2
DNA: TGTGCCAGCAGTTACGACGCAGGGAGGCGCGGCTACACCTTC
CDR3: CASSYDAGRRGYTF

D: .
V: TRBV6-5
length: 14
size: .
J: TRBJ2-1
DNA: TGTGCCAGCGGTTATCCCCCCGGTAACCATGAGCAGTTCTTC
CDR3: CASGYPPGNHEQFF

D: .
V: TRBV5-1
length: 13
size: .
J: TRBJ2-1
DNA: TGCGCCAGCAGCTCTCCTTTATCTGCTGAGCAGTTCTTC
CDR3: CASSSPLSAEQFF

D: TRBD1
V: TRBV5-1
length: 15
size: few
J: TRBJ2-7
DNA: TGCGCCAGCAGCTACCCGGGACAGGGAACCTACGAGCAGTACTTC
CDR3: CASSYPGQGTYEQYF

D: .
V: TRBV7-2
length: 15
size: .
J: TRBJ2-1
DNA: TGTGCCAGCAGCTTAGAGGGGGAGGGCCCTGATGAGCAGTTCTTC
CDR3: CASSLEGEGPDEQFF

D: .
V: TRBV25-1
length: 16
size: .
J: TRBJ1-2
DNA: TGTGCCAGCAGTGAATCGGGCGGGTTTCTGGGCTATGGCTACACCTTC
CDR3: CASSESGGFLGYGYTF

D: .
V: TRBV6-5
length: 18
size: .
J: TRBJ1-2
DNA: TGTGCCAGCAGTTACTCGATGTTTGACGGCACCCTTAGCTATGGCTACACCTTC
CDR3: CASSYSMFDGTLSYGYTF

D: .
V: TRBV10-1
length: 14
size: many
J: TRBJ2-3
DNA: TGCGCCAGCCCGTCCACCAGGATGACAGATACGCAGTATTTT
CDR3: CASPSTRMTDTQYF

D: .
V: TRBV7-6
length: 14
size: few
J: TRBJ2-7
DNA: TGTGCCAGCAGCTTCAACGAGGGTTACGGCGAGCAGTACTTC
CDR3: CASSFNEGYGEQYF

D: .
V: TRBV27
length: 14
size: .
J: TRBJ1-5
DNA: TGTGCCAGCCGTCGGCAGGGAGGCAATCAGCCCCAGCATTTT
CDR3: CASRRQGGNQPQHF

D: .
V: TRBV27
length: 14
size: .
J: TRBJ2-5
DNA: TGTGCCAGCAGCCCCCCCCATGGAGAGGAGACCCAGTACTTC
CDR3: CASSPPHGEETQYF

D: .
V: TRBV9
length: 15
size: .
J: TRBJ1-2
DNA: TGTGCCAGCAGCGTAGAGGAGGCACCCAACTATGGCTACACCTTC
CDR3: CASSVEEAPNYGYTF

D: .
V: TRBV5-1
length: 13
size: .
J: TRBJ2-3
DNA: TGCGCCAGCAGGGCTCCCGGGTCAGATACGCAGTATTTT
CDR3: CASRAPGSDTQYF

D: .
V: TRBV27
length: 12
size: .
J: TRBJ2-1
DNA: TGTGCCAGCAGTACACAGGGTAATGAGCAGTTCTTC
CDR3: CASSTQGNEQFF

D: TRBD2
V: TRBV7-8
length: 18
size: few
J: TRBJ2-5
DNA: TGTGCCAGCAGCTTAACCTCAAGCGGGAGGGCCCTGATAGAGACCCAGTACTTC
CDR3: CASSLTSSGRALIETQYF

D: TRBD2
V: TRBV5-5
length: 16
size: .
J: TRBJ2-3
DNA: TGTGCCAGCAGCTTGGTCGCAGCGGGATGGACAGATACGCAGTATTTT
CDR3: CASSLVAAGWTDTQYF

D: .
V: TRBV10-3
length: 13
size: .
J: TRBJ2-2
DNA: TGTGCCGGCTTCGGGGAGAACACCGGGGAGCTGTTTTTT
CDR3: CAGFGENTGELFF

D: .
V: TRBV7-9
length: 15
size: .
J: TRBJ2-2
DNA: TGTGCCAGCAGCTTAGGAGGGGCGGACACCGGGGAGCTGTTTTTT
CDR3: CASSLGGADTGELFF

D: .
V: TRBV6-5
length: 12
size: .
J: TRBJ1-1
DNA: TGTGCCAGCAGTTACTCTGGGAGCCAAGCTTTCTTT
CDR3: CASSYSGSQAFF

D: TRBD1
V: TRBV6-2/TRBV6-3
length: 14
size: .
J: TRBJ2-5
DNA: TGTGCCAGCAGTTACGAGGGGGCCATAGAGACCCAGTACTTC
CDR3: CASSYEGAIETQYF

D: TRBD1
V: TRBV28
length: 16
size: few
J: TRBJ1-5
DNA: TGTGCCAGCAACGAGGACAGGGGAATCTTCGATCAGCCCCAGCATTTT
CDR3: CASNEDRGIFDQPQHF

D: TRBD2
V: TRBV20-1
length: 14
size: few
J: TRBJ2-7
DNA: TGCAGTGCTAAAACTACTAGCGGGAGATACGAGCAGTACTTC
CDR3: CSAKTTSGRYEQYF

D: TRBD1
V: TRBV6-5
length: 14
size: .
J: TRBJ1-5
DNA: TGTGCCAGCAGTCCAACAGGGGGCACTCAGCCCCAGCATTTT
CDR3: CASSPTGGTQPQHF

D: TRBD2
V: TRBV27
length: 15
size: few
J: TRBJ2-5
DNA: TGTGCCAGCAGTCCCCTAGCGGGAGCCCAAGAGACCCAGTACTTC
CDR3: CASSPLAGAQETQYF

D: TRBD2
V: TRBV27
length: 17
size: .
J: TRBJ2-2
DNA: TGTGCCAGCAGTTTCACCCGGACTAGCGGGGGAACCGGGGAGCTGTTTTTT
CDR3: CASSFTRTSGGTGELFF

D: .
V: TRBV6-2/TRBV6-3
length: 14
size: .
J: TRBJ1-2
DNA: TGTGCCAGCAGTTGGGCAGGCGATGGTGGTGGCTACACCTTC
CDR3: CASSWAGDGGGYTF